The rows below give T cell receptor beta chains drawn from one sample of a study of CD8 T cells in ankylosing spondylitis. TCRdb reprocessed the 5' RACE reads via MiXCR and lists one record per CDR3 protein. The sample consists of 200,000 to 300,000 distinct CDR3 sequences, approximately 10% of them appearing once. The sequenced sample was blood, either unsorted or a sorted T cell fraction (not recorded which). All receptors derive from a male donor with ankylosing spondylitis or in good health (not recorded which). The CDR3 runs from the conserved cysteine through the conserved F or W. The D gene is left open where the match is weak. Part of the rows lack a size; the others show once, few, many or a class for expanded clones.

d_call | j_call | clone_size | v_call | cdr3_aa | cdr3_nt
- | TRBJ1-1 | many | TRBV18 | CASSPSENTEAFF | TGTGCCAGCTCACCTTCAGAGAACACTGAAGCTTTCTTT
- | TRBJ2-3 | many | TRBV20-1 | CSARATGYTQYF | TGCAGTGCTAGAGCGACAGGCTATACGCAGTATTTT
TRBD1 | TRBJ1-5 | few | TRBV7-2 | CASSWGTGGAQPQHF | TGTGCCAGCAGCTGGGGGACAGGGGGCGCCCAGCCCCAGCATTTT
- | TRBJ2-7 | many | TRBV6-5 | CASSAGRYEQYF | TGTGCCAGCAGTGCAGGGAGGTACGAGCAGTACTTC
- | TRBJ2-5 | many | TRBV20-1 | CSASPLRWAETQYF | TGCAGTGCTAGTCCTCTAAGGTGGGCAGAGACCCAGTACTTC
- | TRBJ1-1 | many | TRBV20-1 | CSAWVGGLNTEAFF | TGCAGCGCGTGGGTTGGGGGCCTGAACACTGAAGCTTTCTTT
TRBD2 | TRBJ2-2 | many | TRBV28 | CASSLQTSGRPRGGELFF | TGTGCCAGCAGTTTACAGACTAGCGGGAGACCGCGGGGCGGGGAGCTGTTTTTT
- | TRBJ2-4 | many | TRBV20-1 | CSALDPGNIQYF | TGCAGTGCCTTGGATCCGGGGAACATTCAGTACTTC
TRBD1 | TRBJ1-5 | few | TRBV4-1 | CASGFEGGGTQPQHF | TGCGCCAGCGGGTTCGAAGGAGGGGGCACTCAGCCCCAGCATTTT
TRBD2 | TRBJ2-3 | many | TRBV29-1 | CSVTNPSGRATTQYF | TGCAGCGTGACCAACCCTAGCGGGAGGGCCACTACGCAGTATTTT
TRBD1 | TRBJ2-7 | many | TRBV12-3/TRBV12-4 | CASSEDRGYEQYF | TGTGCCAGCAGCGAAGACAGGGGGTACGAGCAGTACTTC
- | TRBJ1-1 | many | TRBV20-1 | CSARLLRGAGTEAFF | TGCAGTGCTAGACTCCTGAGGGGGGCGGGGACTGAAGCTTTCTTT
- | TRBJ1-4 | - | TRBV7-2 | CASSLAPRSGTRSEKLFF | TGTGCCAGCAGCTTAGCCCCCCGCTCCGGGACACGGAGTGAAAAACTGTTTTTT
- | TRBJ2-7 | many | TRBV5-1 | CASSLGQVGGYEQYF | TGCGCCAGCAGCCTCGGGCAGGTGGGGGGCTACGAGCAGTACTTC
- | TRBJ2-3 | many | TRBV5-1 | CASSRESTDTQYF | TGCGCCAGCAGTCGGGAGTCCACAGATACGCAGTATTTT
TRBD1 | TRBJ2-7 | - | TRBV29-1 | CSVLRDSLYEQYF | TGCAGCGTTCTTCGGGACAGCCTATACGAGCAGTACTTC
TRBD1 | TRBJ2-6 | many | TRBV3-1 | CASSQDPRGSTNVLTF | TGTGCCAGCAGCCAAGATCCCAGGGGGTCTACCAACGTCCTGACTTTC
- | TRBJ1-2 | - | TRBV11-3 | CASSLRGRNYGYTF | TGTGCCAGCAGCTTAAGAGGCAGGAACTATGGCTACACCTTC
- | TRBJ2-6 | - | TRBV7-6 | CASSPTVGPSGANVLTF | TGTGCCAGCAGCCCAACGGTGGGGCCCTCTGGGGCCAACGTCCTGACTTTC
TRBD2 | TRBJ2-1 | - | TRBV7-7 | CASSLGLAGGNAQFF | TGTGCCAGCAGCTTAGGGCTAGCGGGGGGAAATGCGCAGTTCTTC
TRBD1 | TRBJ1-5 | few | TRBV18 | CASSPNEDRAVKPQHF | TGTGCCAGCTCACCCAACGAGGACAGGGCGGTGAAGCCCCAGCATTTT
TRBD2 | TRBJ2-7 | - | TRBV18 | CASSPRMASGDGEQYF | TGTGCCAGCTCACCAAGAATGGCTAGCGGGGATGGCGAGCAGTACTTC
- | TRBJ2-5 | many | TRBV12-3/TRBV12-4 | CASTLTGVPAGVRETQYF | TGTGCCAGCACCCTTACAGGGGTCCCAGCGGGAGTCCGGGAGACCCAGTACTTC
- | TRBJ2-2 | - | TRBV30 | CAWRSSGELFF | TGTGCCTGGAGGAGTAGCGGGGAGCTGTTTTTT
- | TRBJ2-3 | many | TRBV4-1 | CASSPRNPNLDSLYTDTQYF | TGCGCCAGCAGCCCCCGAAACCCGAATTTGGACTCGCTCTACACAGATACGCAGTATTTT
TRBD2 | TRBJ2-3 | - | TRBV30 | CAWEAGGTDTQYF | TGTGCGTGGGAGGCGGGGGGCACAGATACGCAGTATTTT
- | TRBJ1-1 | many | TRBV5-5 | CASSLRGGDAEAFF | TGTGCCAGCAGCTTGCGGGGAGGGGACGCTGAAGCTTTCTTT
TRBD1 | TRBJ1-3 | many | TRBV20-1 | CSAIGDRASSGNTIYF | TGCAGTGCCATAGGGGACAGGGCTAGCTCTGGAAACACCATATATTTT
- | TRBJ1-1 | many | TRBV20-1 | CSARIRGLDTEAFF | TGCAGTGCTAGAATAAGAGGGCTGGACACTGAAGCTTTCTTT
- | TRBJ2-7 | many | TRBV4-1 | CASSHPGRNPSYEQYF | TGCGCCAGCAGCCATCCGGGACGGAACCCCTCCTACGAGCAGTACTTC
TRBD1 | TRBJ2-7 | - | TRBV7-7 | CASSYRQGAFYEQYF | TGTGCCAGCAGCTACCGACAGGGTGCCTTTTACGAGCAGTACTTC
TRBD1 | TRBJ1-1 | many | TRBV10-3 | CAISTGVSTEAFF | TGTGCCATCAGTACAGGGGTGAGCACTGAAGCTTTCTTT
- | TRBJ2-1 | many | TRBV3-2 | CASSPNRDTRYNEQFF | TGTGCCAGCAGCCCAAACCGGGACACGCGTTACAATGAGCAGTTCTTC
TRBD2 | TRBJ2-2 | many | TRBV12-3/TRBV12-4 | CASSLTSGNTGELFF | TGTGCCAGCAGTTTGACTAGCGGGAACACCGGGGAGCTGTTTTTT
- | TRBJ2-2 | - | TRBV12-3/TRBV12-4 | CASRDPRTGGQDVNTGELFF | TGTGCCAGCAGGGACCCTCGGACCGGCGGGCAGGATGTAAACACCGGGGAGCTGTTTTTT
TRBD1 | TRBJ2-7 | - | TRBV5-1 | CASSIGQGMMYEQYF | TGCGCCAGCAGCATCGGACAGGGGATGATGTACGAGCAGTACTTC
- | TRBJ2-5 | many | TRBV6-1 | CASNIGVAQETQYF | TGTGCCAGCAATATAGGGGTGGCTCAAGAGACCCAGTACTTC
- | TRBJ1-6 | many | TRBV7-2 | CASSPRAGENNSPLHF | TGTGCCAGCAGCCCAAGGGCGGGGGAGAATAATTCACCCCTCCACTTT
TRBD2 | TRBJ2-1 | many | TRBV30 | CAWSPVSGNGEQFF | TGTGCCTGGAGTCCCGTTAGCGGGAACGGTGAGCAGTTCTTC
TRBD1 | TRBJ2-1 | - | TRBV18 | CASSPPTGERNEQFF | TGTGCCAGCTCACCACCGACAGGGGAGCGCAATGAGCAGTTCTTC
- | TRBJ1-5 | many | TRBV12-3/TRBV12-4 | CASSLEGEQPQHF | TGTGCCAGCAGTTTGGAGGGGGAACAGCCCCAGCATTTT